One sample yielded the 24 T cell receptor beta chains listed below, sequenced in a study of OX40 agonist ivuxolimab in advanced cancers. Assay: immunoSEQ multiplex PCR; the TCRdb copy retains only in-frame clones and omits some. The sample consists of tens of thousands of clones, 60% to 80% of them appearing once. The sample here was CD4+ or CD8+ T cells sorted from blood, taken in a trial of the OX40 agonist ivuxolimab. These receptor sequences come from an adult with an advanced solid tumor such as melanoma, head and neck, liver or kidney cancer.

V is TRBV19 and J is TRBJ1-2; TRBD1 aligns across 9 bases. This CDR3 region has 14 residues. The germline V gene encodes CDR1 LNHDA and CDR2 SQIVND (reference sequence). V lost 6 bases, J lost 8 bases, and 10 bases stayed unmatched. The CDR3 loop is CASRGTGRSGGYTF. CDR3 sequence (DNA): TGTGCCAGTAGAGGGACAGGGAGGAGTGGCGGCTACACCTTC.

The table lists this clone with a few counts. The chain employs TRBV18 and TRBJ1-6, with 8 bases identical to TRBD1. J lost 10 bases, V lost 2 bases, and 7 bases had no gene match. Germline V gene sequence: CDR1 KGHSH, CDR2 LQKENI. CDR3 length: 15 residues. The CDR3 DNA sequence: TGTGCCAGCTCACCAGAGACAGGGGAAGGGTCACCCCTCCACTTT. This translates into CASSPETGEGSPLHF.

The chain joins TRBV27 to TRBJ1-2; TRBD1 might be the D (5 bases). The CDR3 covers 13 residues. Germline CDR1 MNHEY, CDR2 SMNVEV (reference sequence). With 5 bases removed from V and 8 bases from J, the gap between germline ends came to 15 bases. CDR3 sequence reads: CASSTRTGYGYTF. The CDR3 nucleotides read TGTGCCAGCAGTACAAGAACAGGATACGGCTACACCTTC.

This clone has just one count. A read error is possible here, since a much larger clone lies one base away. The rearrangement joins TRBV5-4 to TRBJ2-5, with D perhaps TRBD1 or TRBD2 (5 bases each). Looked up from germline, CDR1 is SGHNT and CDR2 is YYREEE (reference sequence). The CDR3 has 14 residues. Trimming cost V 4 bases and J 11 bases, with 21 bases left between them. CDR3: CASSQDVGVGEQYF. The CDR3 DNA follows: TGTGCCAGCAGCCAGGACGTGGGGGTGGGGGAGCAGTACTTC. Full variable domain (remainder filled in from reference TRBV5-4 and TRBJ2-5): ETGVTQSPTHLIKTRGQQVTLRCSSQSGHNTVSWYQQALGQGPQFIFQYYREEENGRGNFPPRFSGLQFPNYSSELNVNALELDDSALYLCASSQDVGVGEQYFGPGTRLLVL.

Here the CDR3 reads CASSMGQGHGEQYF. In DNA form, the CDR3 reads TGTGCCAGCAGCATGGGACAGGGGCACGGGGAGCAGTACTTC. The chain uses TRBV6-5 and TRBJ2-7; 10 nucleotides align to TRBD1. Germline values: CDR1 MNHEY, CDR2 SVGAGI. With 6 bases clipped from V and 7 bases from J, the junction kept 9 bases outside the gene matches. The CDR3 has 14 amino acids.

This sequence joins TRBV9 and TRBJ1-4; D possibly corresponds to TRBD1 (6 bases). The CDR3 runs to 14 residues. V lost 5 bases, J lost 0 bases, and 8 bases lay in between. Germline assignment: CDR1 SGDLS and CDR2 YYNGEE. The CDR3 DNA sequence: TGTGCCAGCAGGAGGGGGACAACTAATGAAAAACTGTTTTTT. It specifies CASRRGTTNEKLFF.

The chain carries TRBV2 and TRBJ2-1; TRBD2 might be the D (5 bases). V lost 3 bases to trimming and J lost 16 bases, with 13 bases between them. Looked up from germline, CDR1 is SNHLY and CDR2 is FYNNEI. The CDR3 covers 11 residues. The CDR3 region has the DNA TGTGCCAGCAGTGACCCAGCGGAGCGATTCTTC. Amino acid sequence: CASSDPAERFF.

The chain uses TRBV5-4 and TRBJ1-3, with D uncertain. V was trimmed by 0 bases and J by 2 bases, leaving 9 bases between them. There are 15 residues in the CDR3. CDR1 is SGHNT and CDR2 is YYREEE in the germline V gene (reference sequence). The CDR3 region has the DNA TGTGCCAGCAGCTTGGGGCATTCTGCTGGAAACACCATATATTTT. Residues: CASSLGHSAGNTIYF.

In this sample, this clone turned up once. J is TRBJ1-5 and V is TRBV11-2; the match to TRBD1 covers 8 bases. The CDR3 spans 14 residues. Looked up from germline, CDR1 is SGHAT and CDR2 is FQNNGV. V shed 4 bases and J 3 bases; nucleotides not matched to a gene: 2. This chain's CDR3 is CASSSTGVNQPQHF. CDR3 coding DNA: TGTGCCAGCAGCTCGACAGGGGTCAATCAGCCCCAGCATTTT.

The chain uses TRBV2 and TRBJ2-2; TRBD1 is a possible D gene (5 bases). Looked up from germline, CDR1 is SNHLY and CDR2 is FYNNEI. The CDR3 extends over 13 amino acids. Trimming pared 4 bases from V and 6 bases from J, leaving 9 bases between. The chain's CDR3 is CASSVRVAGELFF. In nucleotides, the CDR3 is TGTGCCAGCAGTGTCAGGGTGGCCGGGGAGCTGTTTTTT.

The gene calls are TRBV5-1 and TRBJ2-3; D is unresolved. Germline CDR1 is SGHRS and CDR2 is YFSETQ. The CDR3 contains 14 residues. The ends were cut back, 0 bases at V and 3 bases at J, with 8 bases in the middle. This CDR3 reads CASSLGQITDTQYF. The DNA of the CDR3 is TGCGCCAGCAGCTTGGGCCAGATAACAGATACGCAGTATTTT.

V usage is TRBV5-1 and J usage is TRBJ1-2; D not resolved. Germline V gene data show CDR1 as SGHRS and CDR2 as YFSETQ. The CDR3 consists of 15 residues. Trimming stripped 4 bases from V and 8 bases from J, with 21 bases between. The CDR3 loop reads CASSLDQEPSRGYTF. CDR3 bases: TGCGCCAGCAGCCTCGACCAGGAACCATCGAGGGGCTACACCTTC.

The chain employs TRBV18 and TRBJ2-5; 7 positions agree with TRBD2. The V gene end was trimmed by 1 base and the J gene end by 2 bases; junction bases not matched to a gene: 4. The CDR3 totals 15 residues. Germline CDR1 KGHSH, CDR2 LQKENI. The CDR3 loop reads CASSPQLAPQETQYF. The DNA for the CDR3 is TGTGCCAGCTCACCACAACTAGCGCCTCAAGAGACCCAGTACTTC. Variable domain in full (rest from reference TRBV18 and TRBJ2-5): NAGVMQNPRHLVRRRGQEARLRCSPMKGHSHVYWYRQLPEEGLKFMVYLQKENIIDESGMPKERFSAEFPKEGPSILRIQQVVRGDSAAYFCASSPQLAPQETQYFGPGTRLLVL.

The chain links TRBV7-9 to TRBJ2-7, with D hard to call. With 3 bases removed from V and 5 bases from J, the gap between germline ends came to 8 bases. The CDR3 covers 12 residues. Germline lookup yields CDR1 SEHNR and CDR2 FQNEAQ (reference sequence). CDR3 amino acids: CASSFRPNEQYF. The CDR3 DNA reads as TGTGCCAGCAGCTTCCGCCCAAACGAGCAGTACTTC. Full variable domain (outside the CDR3, taken from reference TRBV7-9 and TRBJ2-7): DTGVSQNPRHKITKRGQNVTFRCDPISEHNRLYWYRQTLGQGPEFLTYFQNEAQLEKSRLLSDRFSAERPKGSFSTLEIQRTEQGDSAMYLCASSFRPNEQYFGPGTRLTVT.

The genes are TRBV6-1 and TRBJ1-3; tentatively, D is TRBD1 (6 bases). CDR1 and CDR2 (germline): MNHNS, SASEGT. The length of the CDR3 is 19 residues. V was shortened by 2 bases and J by 1 base, with 21 bases between the two germline ends. CDR3 sequence (DNA): TGTGCCAGCAGTGAAACCCTGGGGGCAGGCCGCCTTTCTGGAAACACCATATATTTT. Amino acids: CASSETLGAGRLSGNTIYF.

This chain connects TRBV28 to TRBJ2-3; possibly TRBD2 for D (6 bases). Germline CDR1 and CDR2: MDHEN and SYDVKM. This CDR3 contains 15 residues. The V and J ends lost 2 bases and 0 bases respectively, with 9 bases between them. For the CDR3, the DNA is TGTGCCAGCAGTTTAAGGAGCGGGAGCACAGATACGCAGTATTTT. Translated, it gives CASSLRSGSTDTQYF.

The chain couples TRBV19 to TRBJ1-5; possibly TRBD1 for D (6 bases). Germline CDR1 reads LNHDA; CDR2 reads SQIVND (reference sequence). The CDR3 runs to 17 residues. Trimming cost V 3 bases and J 5 bases, with 20 bases left between them. CDR3: CASSIAPDRQVDQPQHF. In DNA form, the CDR3 reads TGTGCCAGTAGTATTGCCCCGGACAGACAGGTGGATCAGCCCCAGCATTTT.

J is TRBJ1-6 and V is TRBV4-3; weak D call: TRBD1 (6 bases). Germline loops: CDR1 LGHNA, CDR2 YSLEER. CDR3 length equals 16 residues. Trimming cost V 0 bases and J 8 bases, with 14 bases left between them. CDR3 amino acids: CASSQERTATYSPLHF. In DNA, the CDR3 is TGCGCCAGCAGCCAAGAACGGACAGCGACCTATTCACCCCTCCACTTT.

This clone occurred a few times. The J gene is TRBJ1-5, the V gene TRBV19; 7 nucleotides align to TRBD1. The junction had 2 bases not matched to a gene; V was cut back by 4 bases and J by 2 bases. The CDR3 extends over 14 amino acids. The germline CDR1 and CDR2 sequences are LNHDA and SQIVND (reference sequence). The CDR3 spells CASSTGQRNQPQHF. Written as DNA, the CDR3 is TGTGCCAGTAGTACGGGACAGCGCAATCAGCCCCAGCATTTT.

Here the CDR3 DNA reads TGTGCCAGCAGCTTAACAGGGGGCACAGATACGCAGTATTTT. This codes for CASSLTGGTDTQYF. The chain links TRBV7-7 to TRBJ2-3, with TRBD1 identical over 7 bases. This CDR3 is 14 amino acids long. The germline V gene encodes CDR1 SSHAT and CDR2 FNYEAQ (reference sequence). The ends lost 2 bases at V and 1 base at J; junction bases unmatched: 0.

J is TRBJ2-1 and V is TRBV6-4; D is undetermined. The CDR3 runs to 13 residues. With 2 bases removed from V and 10 bases from J, the gap between germline ends came to 12 bases. Germline CDR1 is MRHNA and CDR2 is SNTAGT. The CDR3: CASSDVLEAEQFF. Here the CDR3 DNA reads TGTGCCAGCAGTGACGTGCTTGAGGCGGAGCAGTTCTTC.

The chain is built from TRBV6-1 and TRBJ2-7, with TRBD1 matching over 9 bases. The CDR3 is 15 residues long. Germline V CDR1 and CDR2: MNHNS, SASEGT. V gave up 6 bases and J gave up 2 bases; unmatched junction bases: 8. For the CDR3, the DNA is TGTGCCAGCAGCCCCGGACAGGGGACGACCTACGAGCAGTACTTC. This codes for CASSPGQGTTYEQYF.

CDR3 sequence reads: CASRTRVTEAFF. The CDR3 region has the DNA TGTGCCAGCAGGACCAGGGTGACTGAAGCTTTCTTT. The V call is TRBV28, the J call TRBJ1-1, with a weak D call TRBD1 (5 bases). The length of the CDR3 is 12 residues. Germline V lookup: CDR1 MDHEN, CDR2 SYDVKM. Trimming took 6 bases from V and 5 from J, leaving 10 bases between them.

The V call is TRBV10-3, the J call TRBJ2-1; possibly TRBD2 for D (6 bases). The V gene's germline CDR1 is ENHRY and CDR2 SYGVKD. The CDR3 spans 15 residues. The germline V and J ends were trimmed by 7 bases and 13 bases, with 26 bases remaining between them. CDR3 in amino acids: CAIKGEAGHMGGQFF. The CDR3 bases are TGTGCCATCAAAGGGGAGGCGGGCCATATGGGGGGACAGTTCTTC.